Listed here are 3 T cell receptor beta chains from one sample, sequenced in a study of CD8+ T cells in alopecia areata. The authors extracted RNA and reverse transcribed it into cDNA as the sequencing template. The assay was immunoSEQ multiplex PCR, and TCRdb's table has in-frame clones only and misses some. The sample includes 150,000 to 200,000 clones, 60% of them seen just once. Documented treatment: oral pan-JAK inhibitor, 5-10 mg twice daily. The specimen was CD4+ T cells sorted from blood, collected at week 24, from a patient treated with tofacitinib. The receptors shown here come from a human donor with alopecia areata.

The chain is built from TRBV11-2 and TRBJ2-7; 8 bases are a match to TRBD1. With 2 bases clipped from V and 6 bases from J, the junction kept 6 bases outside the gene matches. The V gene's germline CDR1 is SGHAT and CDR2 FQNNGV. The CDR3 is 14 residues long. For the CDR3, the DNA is TGTGCCAGCAGCTTAAGGGCAGGGGGCTTCGAGCAGTACTTC. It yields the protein CASSLRAGGFEQYF. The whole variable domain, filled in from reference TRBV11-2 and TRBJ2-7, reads EAGVAQSPRYKIIEKRQSVAFWCNPISGHATLYWYQQILGQGPKLLIQFQNNGVVDDSQLPKDRFSAERLKGVDSTLKIQPAKLEDSAVYLCASSLRAGGFEQYFGPGTRLTVT.

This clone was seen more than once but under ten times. The chain's CDR3 is CAWRARGDTEAFF. In DNA form, the CDR3 reads TGTGCCTGGAGAGCCCGTGGGGACACTGAAGCTTTCTTT. The V gene is TRBV30, the J gene TRBJ1-1; no clear D gene. Deletions cut 3 bases from V and 3 bases from J, with 11 bases between. CDR3 length: 13 amino acids. Germline CDR1 reads GTSNPN; CDR2 reads SVGIG (reference sequence).

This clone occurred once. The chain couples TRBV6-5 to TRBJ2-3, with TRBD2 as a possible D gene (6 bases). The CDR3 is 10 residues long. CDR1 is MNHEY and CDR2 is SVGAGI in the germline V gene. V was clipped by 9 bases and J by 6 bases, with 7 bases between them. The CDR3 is CASGGDTQYF. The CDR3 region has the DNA TGTGCCAGTGGGGGGGATACGCAGTATTTT.